A selection of T cell receptor beta chains follows, all from one sample in a study of cytomegalovirus exposure and HLA in healthy donors. TCRdb's table, derived via immunoSEQ multiplex PCR, lists solely in-frame clones and lacks some. Altogether more than 80,000 clones are present, under 85% being singletons, with the ten largest covering over 12%. The sequenced sample was PBMCs. The receptor set was obtained from a woman in her seventies in good health and CMV-seropositive. Each CDR3 is given with its conserved first and last residue. D genes are given only for firm matches. Where a row states a size, it is once, few, many or the class of an expanded clone; other rows omit it.

j_gene | v_gene | abundance | d_gene | CDR3nt | CDR3aa
TRBJ2-7 | TRBV11-2 | - | - | TGTGCCAGCAGCTTAAGTAACGGGAACTACTACGAGCAGTACTTC | CASSLSNGNYYEQYF
TRBJ2-7 | TRBV15 | - | TRBD1 | TGTGCCACCAGCAGACAGACAGGGAGAGCGTACGAGCAGTACTTC | CATSRQTGRAYEQYF
TRBJ1-3 | TRBV27 | few | TRBD1 | TGTGCCAGCAGCCCCCGGGGGACAGGGAGGGCCTGGTCCGGAAACACCATATATTTT | CASSPRGTGRAWSGNTIYF
TRBJ2-1 | TRBV28 | few | TRBD2 | TGTGCCAGCAGGCGGAGAGGACCAGTCAAGAGCGGGAGCTCCTACAATGAGCAGTTCTTC | CASRRRGPVKSGSSYNEQFF
TRBJ1-4 | TRBV29-1 | - | TRBD1 | TGCAGCGTCGGGACAGGGTATGAAAAACTGTTTTTT | CSVGTGYEKLFF
TRBJ2-5 | TRBV6-5 | few | - | TGTGCCAGCAGTTACGGCGGCTCCAACCAAGAGACCCAGTACTTC | CASSYGGSNQETQYF
TRBJ2-2 | TRBV5-1 | once | TRBD2 | TGCGCCAGCAGCCTCCGACTAGCGGGAGTTCGTACCGGGGAGCTGTTTTTT | CASSLRLAGVRTGELFF
TRBJ2-1 | TRBV5-1 | - | - | TGCGCCAGCAGCCCACGGCCTCGGGGATTCTACAATGAGCAGTTCTTC | CASSPRPRGFYNEQFF
TRBJ1-2 | TRBV9 | - | TRBD1 | TGTGCCAGCAGCCCCCGACAGGGCCATGGCTACACCTTC | CASSPRQGHGYTF
TRBJ2-1 | TRBV7-9 | few | TRBD2 | TGTGCCAGCAGCCGGGGGGTGGGACCCCGGCAGTTCTTC | CASSRGVGPRQFF
TRBJ1-6 | TRBV6-5 | - | - | TGTGCCAGCAGTTACGAGCCGGAGGGACTTCGGTCACCCCTCCACTTT | CASSYEPEGLRSPLHF
TRBJ1-5 | TRBV10-3 | - | - | TGTGCCATCAGTGAGCATGTTGGGGGCTTCAATCAGCCCCAGCATTTT | CAISEHVGGFNQPQHF
TRBJ1-5 | TRBV19 | - | - | TGTGCCAGTAGTATAAATCCCCCTAGGAGCAATCAGCCCCAGCATTTT | CASSINPPRSNQPQHF
TRBJ1-6 | TRBV2 | - | - | TGTGCCAGCACGTTAACCGCCGGGTCACCCCTCCACTTT | CASTLTAGSPLHF
TRBJ2-5 | TRBV4-2 | - | TRBD1 | TGTGCCAGCAGGAAAACCGGGACAGGCCAAGAGACCCAGTACTTC | CASRKTGTGQETQYF
TRBJ2-7 | TRBV28 | once | - | TGTGCCACCACCGGGGGTTACGAGCAGTACTTC | CATTGGYEQYF
TRBJ2-7 | TRBV6-5 | once | - | TGTGCCAGCCGGGGAACCTACGAGCAGTACTTC | CASRGTYEQYF
TRBJ1-5 | TRBV7-9 | - | - | TGTGCCAGCAGCCTAGTAGATCAGCCCCAGCATTTT | CASSLVDQPQHF
TRBJ2-1 | TRBV27 | - | TRBD1 | TGTGCCAGCAGTCTAAGGGTGACAGGGGGTCAAGTTAGCTCCTACAATGAGCAGTTCTTC | CASSLRVTGGQVSSYNEQFF
TRBJ1-1 | TRBV7-9 | once | - | TGTGCCGGCAGCTTGCACTTGAACACTGAAGCTTTCTTT | CAGSLHLNTEAFF
TRBJ2-1 | TRBV10-3 | - | TRBD2 | TGTGCCATCAGAGGGACTAGCGGGGCCTACAATGAGCAGTTCTTC | CAIRGTSGAYNEQFF
TRBJ1-4 | TRBV5-6 | - | TRBD1 | TGTGCCAGCAGCCGGGTAACAGGGGCTAATGAAAAACTGTTTTTT | CASSRVTGANEKLFF
TRBJ1-1 | TRBV6-5 | few | TRBD1 | TGTGCCAGCACCTACAGGGGGGGAAGCACTGAAGCTTTCTTT | CASTYRGGSTEAFF
TRBJ2-7 | TRBV11-1 | - | - | TGTGCCAGCAGCACCGGGGGATCGCTCTACGAGCAGTACTTC | CASSTGGSLYEQYF
TRBJ2-7 | TRBV27 | - | - | TGTGCCAGCAGCGGGACATCGGCCTACGAGCAGTACTTC | CASSGTSAYEQYF
TRBJ1-2 | TRBV5-1 | - | - | TGCGCCAGCAGCTTGGACGGCCGGGGGGCTAACTATGGCTACACCTTC | CASSLDGRGANYGYTF
TRBJ2-3 | TRBV10-3 | - | TRBD1 | TGTGCCATCAGTGAGGACAGGGGGTACACAGATACGCAGTATTTT | CAISEDRGYTDTQYF
TRBJ1-2 | TRBV30 | - | TRBD1 | TGTGCCTGGAGCCGGGACAGAAGTCTGGACTATGGCTACACCTTC | CAWSRDRSLDYGYTF
TRBJ2-7 | TRBV28 | - | TRBD1 | TGTGCCAGCAGGCGTCGGTCCGGGACAGGGATGGTCGAGCAGTACTTC | CASRRRSGTGMVEQYF
TRBJ1-4 | TRBV19 | once | - | TGTGCCAGTAAGGGCAGGGTGGTCGAAAAACTGTTTTTT | CASKGRVVEKLFF
TRBJ2-3 | TRBV7-3 | - | TRBD2 | TGTTCCAGCAGCTTACAACCGGCGGGAGGCACAGATACGCAGTATTTT | CSSSLQPAGGTDTQYF
TRBJ2-1 | TRBV28 | - | - | TGTGCCAGCAGTTTATGGACTAGGAGCTCCTACAATGAGCAGTTCTTC | CASSLWTRSSYNEQFF
TRBJ1-6 | TRBV28 | once | - | TGTGCCAGCAGTCGGGATCGGGGTCTTTCACCCCTCCACTTT | CASSRDRGLSPLHF
TRBJ2-7 | TRBV21-1 | - | - | TGTGCCAGCAGCAAATTTAGCGGGAGTGCCTACGAGCAGTACTTC | CASSKFSGSAYEQYF
TRBJ2-5 | TRBV9 | - | - | TGTGCCAGCAGCGTAGGTCCGATTTCAGGGGAGACCCAGTACTTC | CASSVGPISGETQYF
TRBJ1-2 | TRBV6-6 | - | - | TGTGCCAGCAGTTCGAACAGGGAAGGCCGCTATGGCTACACCTTC | CASSSNREGRYGYTF
TRBJ2-7 | TRBV2 | - | - | TGTGCCAGCAGTTCGGGGTACGAGCAGTACTTC | CASSSGYEQYF
TRBJ2-7 | TRBV18 | - | - | TGTGCCAGCTCAGAGGGTCCCTCCTACGAGCAGTACTTC | CASSEGPSYEQYF
TRBJ2-1 | TRBV19 | few | - | TGTGCCAGTAGTATAGATCCCGGTCCCAACCTCTACAATGAGCAGTTCTTC | CASSIDPGPNLYNEQFF
TRBJ2-7 | TRBV6-5 | - | TRBD2 | TGTGCCAGCAGTTCCCCGGCTAGCGGCACCTACGAGCAGTACTTC | CASSSPASGTYEQYF
TRBJ2-2 | TRBV7-2 | - | - | TGTGCCAGCAGCCCGGGTGCTCCCGGGGAGCTGTTTTTT | CASSPGAPGELFF
TRBJ1-1 | TRBV19 | - | - | TGTGCCAGTAGCCAAGGGAGGGGGAACACTGAAGCTTTCTTT | CASSQGRGNTEAFF
TRBJ2-7 | TRBV11-2 | few | - | TGTGCCAGCAGCTTAGGGCACGGAGGACTCTACGAGCAGTACTTC | CASSLGHGGLYEQYF